This is a list of T cell receptor beta chains from one sample in a study of CDR3 diversity in severe acne. TCRdb passed the PCR reads through MiXCR, listing each CDR3 protein once. Found here are tens of thousands of distinct CDR3 sequences, around 47% of them singletons; the top ten hold 9.5% to 13%. Sequenced input: blood. The source is a male donor with severe acne vulgaris. Each CDR3 is given with its conserved first and last residue. A D gene is named only where the DNA matches it firmly. Expanded clones get a size class; other rows say once, few or many, or leave the size out.

DNA	CDR3	size	V	J	D
TGCGCCAGCAGCCACCTCGACAGTTCTACCTACGAGCAGTACTTC	CASSHLDSSTYEQYF	many	TRBV4-1	TRBJ2-7	-
TGTGCCAGCCTTAGGCTAGCGGGAGGGCGAGAGCAGTACTTC	CASLRLAGGREQYF	-	TRBV2	TRBJ2-7	TRBD2
TGTGCCAGCAGCCAAAATAGCGGGAGGGCCCCCGGGGAGCTGTTTTTT	CASSQNSGRAPGELFF	once	TRBV11-2	TRBJ2-2	TRBD2
TGTGCCAGCTCACTCCAGGCTAGCGGGAACACCGGGGAGCTGTTCTTT	CASSLQASGNTGELFF	-	TRBV18	TRBJ2-2	TRBD2
TGTGCCAGCAGCCAAGACGGTTATGGAGAGACCCAGTACTTC	CASSQDGYGETQYF	few	TRBV14	TRBJ2-5	-
TGTGCCAGTCCAAGGGCTTACGAGCAGTACTTC	CASPRAYEQYF	many	TRBV19	TRBJ2-7	-
TGTGCCAGCAGCCGACAGGGGGAATTCGGTGAAGCTTTCTTT	CASSRQGEFGEAFF	-	TRBV6-1	TRBJ1-1	TRBD1
TGTGCCAGCAGCGCCTCAGGGGCAGATACGCAGTATTTT	CASSASGADTQYF	-	TRBV9	TRBJ2-3	-
TGCAGCGTGGGACAGGGGGTCTATGGCTACACCTTC	CSVGQGVYGYTF	-	TRBV29-1	TRBJ1-2	TRBD1
TGTGCCACCAGCAGAGCATTGACCTACGAGCAGTACTTC	CATSRALTYEQYF	-	TRBV15	TRBJ2-7	-
TGCGCCAGCAGCTTATCCTCACCCTCCTACGAGCAGTACTTC	CASSLSSPSYEQYF	medium-sized	TRBV5-1	TRBJ2-7	-
TGTGCCAGCAGCTTAGTAGTCTGGGATGGCTACACCTTC	CASSLVVWDGYTF	many	TRBV7-9	TRBJ1-2	-
TGTGCCAGCAGCTTAGGTGGCCGAGAGTGTTACGAGCAGTACTTC	CASSLGGRECYEQYF	-	TRBV7-2	TRBJ2-7	-
TGTGCCAGCAGCTTCTGGGATCATTCACCCCTCCACTTT	CASSFWDHSPLHF	-	TRBV7-2	TRBJ1-6	-
TGTGCCAGCAGTGTCTCGGACAGGGATGGCTACACCTTC	CASSVSDRDGYTF	-	TRBV25-1	TRBJ1-2	TRBD1
TGTGCCAGCAGCTTGGCGGGACAGGGCCAAGAGACCCAGTACTTC	CASSLAGQGQETQYF	-	TRBV7-3	TRBJ2-5	TRBD1
TGTGCCGGCAGTTTTGGACCGGGACAGGGGTTTTCTCAGCCCCAACATTTT	CAGSFGPGQGFSQPQHF	-	TRBV28	TRBJ1-5	TRBD1
TGTGCCAGCAAGTTAAGTGGCACTGAAGCTTTCTTT	CASKLSGTEAFF	few	TRBV6-1	TRBJ1-1	-
TGTGCCAGCAGCCTGGAGGAGACGGGGGCAGAGACCCAGTACTTC	CASSLEETGAETQYF	-	TRBV4-1	TRBJ2-5	-
TGTGCCACTTCGGGGCGATACGAGCAGTACTTC	CATSGRYEQYF	medium-sized	TRBV24-1	TRBJ2-7	-